The T cell receptor (beta chain) described here comes from a study of neoadjuvant anti-PD-1 for oral cavity cancer. Study-wide background: Patients without progression got a fourth dose around day 43.

Profiled with immunoSEQ multiplex PCR; TCRdb holds only in-frame clones, not every one. This sample yields some 70,000 clones, of which approximately 81% are seen a single time; 3% to 3.5% belongs to the top ten. CDR3 length equals 16 residues. Trimming removed 1 base from V and 3 bases from J; junction bases left unmatched: 7. Germline CDR1 MNHNS, CDR2 SASEGT. Stated time point: after neoadjuvant nivolumab, at surgical resection. Patients had newly diagnosed, untreated stage II-IVA oral cavity squamous cell carcinoma. PBMCs were not maintained or expanded in culture before analysis. The TCR sequence derives from a person between 40 and 79 years old with oral cavity squamous cell carcinoma. Sequenced here: PBMCs, sampled after nivolumab (anti-PD-1) treatment. The genes are TRBV6-1 and TRBJ2-7, with TRBD1 matching 9 bases. CDR3 in DNA: TGTGCCAGCAGTGAAGTGATGGACAGGGGTGTCTACGAGCAGTACTTC. This sequence encodes CASSEVMDRGVYEQYF.